Following are 12 T cell receptor beta chains from one sample sequenced in a study of T cell changes during pregnancy in multiple sclerosis. Measured with immunoSEQ multiplex PCR; TCRdb has only the in-frame clones, and not every one. The data contain around 55,000 clones, 93% of them singletons. The specimen comprised CD8+ T cells from peripheral blood mononuclear cells, sampled in the second trimester of pregnancy. The source is a female donor with multiple sclerosis, enrolled in a pregnancy study.

The gene calls are TRBV15 and TRBJ2-1, with TRBD2 matching over 11 bases. CDR1 is LNHNV, CDR2 YYDKDF, per germline (reference sequence). Trimming cost V 5 bases and J 7 bases; bases outside gene matches: 7. The CDR3 contains 15 residues. CDR3 DNA: TGTGCCACCAGCTACGGGACTAGCGGACTAAATGAGCAGTTCTTC. This encodes CATSYGTSGLNEQFF.

The V and J genes are TRBV15 and TRBJ2-5; 8 nucleotides line up with TRBD1. The J call may not be correct, given that the DNA end is closer to TRBJ2-7. CDR1 LNHNV and CDR2 YYDKDF come from the germline V gene (reference sequence). This CDR3 is 17 amino acids long. The CDR3 protein is CATSRTLTGDPIYEQYF. Here the CDR3 DNA reads TGTGCCACCAGCAGGACCCTGACAGGGGACCCAATATACGAGCAGTACTTC.

The V call is TRBV7-9, the J call TRBJ2-7, with no clear D. Germline CDR1 and CDR2: SEHNR and FQNEAQ (reference sequence). This CDR3 has 15 residues. Trimming removed 4 bases at V and 0 bases at J, with 13 bases between. CDR3 sequence: CASSSGQSPSYEQYF. The DNA of the CDR3 is TGTGCCAGCAGCTCTGGGCAGTCACCCTCCTACGAGCAGTACTTC. Full variable domain (remainder filled in from reference TRBV7-9 and TRBJ2-7): DTGVSQNPRHKITKRGQNVTFRCDPISEHNRLYWYRQTLGQGPEFLTYFQNEAQLEKSRLLSDRFSAERPKGSFSTLEIQRTEQGDSAMYLCASSSGQSPSYEQYFGPGTRLTVT.

The chain joins TRBV27 to TRBJ2-1; 10 nucleotides agree with TRBD2. V shed 6 bases and J 7 bases; nucleotides not matched to a gene: 12. Germline-derived CDR1 and CDR2 are MNHEY and SMNVEV (reference sequence). CDR3 length equals 16 residues. The CDR3 protein is CASSQTAGGPSNEQFF. The CDR3, as DNA: TGTGCCAGCAGCCAAACAGCGGGAGGGCCTTCGAATGAGCAGTTCTTC.

The V gene is TRBV4-1, the J gene TRBJ1-2; D call uncertain. CDR3 size: 14 residues. CDR1 MGHRA and CDR2 YSYEKL come from the germline V gene. V was pared by 3 bases and J by 8 bases, with 16 bases between. CDR3 in amino acids: CASSQDPGGYGYTF. In DNA, the CDR3 is TGCGCCAGCAGCCAGGACCCCGGAGGGTACGGCTACACCTTC.

This chain links TRBV19 with TRBJ2-1; no reliable D call. Germline CDR1 and CDR2: LNHDA and SQIVND (reference sequence). V lost 3 bases to trimming and J lost 0 bases, with 9 bases between them. The CDR3 extends over 15 amino acids. The CDR3 DNA is TGTGCCAGTAGTATTAGTGCTGCCTCCTACAATGAGCAGTTCTTC. This codes for CASSISAASYNEQFF.

The rearrangement joins TRBV9 to TRBJ2-1, with 9 bases lining up with TRBD1. Trimming at V came to 3 bases and at J to 15 bases, leaving 7 bases not matched to a gene. From germline, CDR1 is SGDLS and CDR2 YYNGEE. This CDR3 is 12 amino acids long. CDR3 protein: CASSERTGDAFF. CDR3 bases: TGTGCCAGCAGCGAGAGGACAGGGGATGCGTTCTTC.

The genes are TRBV5-1 and TRBJ2-5; 7 bases map to TRBD1. This CDR3 is 14 amino acids long. The V and J ends lost 3 bases and 5 bases, in that order; junction bases with no gene match: 7. CDR1 SGHRS and CDR2 YFSETQ come from the germline V gene. The CDR3 nucleotides are TGCGCCAGCAGCTCAGGGGGATTTAGGGAGACCCAGTACTTC. Protein sequence: CASSSGGFRETQYF. Full variable domain (outside the CDR3, taken from reference TRBV5-1 and TRBJ2-5): KAGVTQTPRYLIKTRGQQVTLSCSPISGHRSVSWYQQTPGQGLQFLFEYFSETQRNKGNFPGRFSGRQFSNSRSEMNVSTLELGDSALYLCASSSGGFRETQYFGPGTRLLVL.

CDR3 coding DNA: TGTGCCAGCAGCTTAAGGGGACAGGGCTCTGGAAACACCATATATTTT. It codes for CASSLRGQGSGNTIYF. The chain carries TRBV5-5 and TRBJ1-3, with 9 positions matching TRBD1. Germline lookup yields CDR1 SGHKS and CDR2 YYEKEE (reference sequence). J was trimmed by 0 bases and V by 2 bases; bases with no gene match: 3. The CDR3 has 16 residues. The full variable domain, with the rest looked up from reference TRBV5-5 and TRBJ1-3, is DAGVTQSPTHLIKTRGQQVTLRCSPISGHKSVSWYQQVLGQGPQFIFQYYEKEERGRGNFPDRFSARQFPNYSSELNVNALLLGDSALYLCASSLRGQGSGNTIYFGEGSWLTVV.

The chain is built from TRBV6-1 and TRBJ2-7; 7 nucleotides align to TRBD1. The CDR3 runs 17 residues. Germline-derived CDR1 and CDR2 are MNHNS and SASEGT. V dropped 0 bases and J dropped 5; count of bases not matched to a gene: 13. The CDR3, as DNA: TGTGCCAGCAGTGAAGCGCCCAGACCATTAACAGGGGACGAGCAGTACTTC. Residues: CASSEAPRPLTGDEQYF.

This chain links TRBV10-2 with TRBJ1-5; 8 bases map to TRBD1. V was pared by 3 bases and J by 11 bases, with 15 bases of the junction left unmatched. Germline V CDR1 and CDR2: WSHSY, SAAADI. This CDR3 comprises 16 residues. This CDR3 is CASSDPSRQGIGAQHF. The CDR3 DNA reads as TGCGCCAGCAGTGACCCCTCCAGACAGGGGATAGGGGCCCAGCATTTT.

V gene TRBV12-5 combines with J gene TRBJ1-2, with 8 bases that match TRBD1. With 2 bases clipped from V and 2 bases from J, the junction kept 13 bases outside the gene matches. This CDR3 contains 18 residues. Germline V gives CDR1 LGHNT, CDR2 FRNRAP. The DNA of the CDR3 is TGTGCTAGTGGTTTGTTTAATTCACAGGGGGTCGGCAACTATGGCTACACCTTC. It specifies CASGLFNSQGVGNYGYTF.